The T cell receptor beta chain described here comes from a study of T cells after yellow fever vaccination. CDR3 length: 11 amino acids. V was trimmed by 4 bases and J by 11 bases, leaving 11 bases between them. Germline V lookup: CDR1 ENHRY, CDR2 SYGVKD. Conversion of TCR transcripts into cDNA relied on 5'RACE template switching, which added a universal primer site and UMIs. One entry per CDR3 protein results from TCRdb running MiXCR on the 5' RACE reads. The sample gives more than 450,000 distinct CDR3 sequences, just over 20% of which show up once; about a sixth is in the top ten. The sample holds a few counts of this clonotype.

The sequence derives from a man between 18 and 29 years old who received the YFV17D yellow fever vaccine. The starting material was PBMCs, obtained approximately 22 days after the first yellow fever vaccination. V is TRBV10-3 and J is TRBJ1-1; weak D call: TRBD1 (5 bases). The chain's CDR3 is CAISARGMAFF. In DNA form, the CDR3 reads TGTGCCATCAGTGCTCGGGGGATGGCTTTCTTT.